These 20 T cell receptor beta chains were sequenced from one sample in a study of beta chain bispecific antibodies for T cell cancers. MiXCR was run by TCRdb on the 5' RACE reads, yielding one entry per CDR3 protein. The sample shows about 17,000 distinct CDR3 sequences, about 2.2% of them seen only once. Findings and limits, study-wide: In these mixed samples, most targeted TRBV reads derived from the leukemia cell line.

No antigens are known for them. Blood mononuclear cells were expanded for around three days using either OKT3 anti-CD3 antibody or CD3/CD28 beads. The sequencing sample was made of healthy donor T cells cultured with leukemia cells. These receptors came from a human donor in good health. Some clones in this sample may be carry-over from other donors' samples.

This clonotype was detected ten times or more. The rearrangement joins TRBV6-5 to TRBJ2-3, with 11 positions matching TRBD1. The CDR3 runs 21 residues. Per germline, CDR1 MNHEY and CDR2 SVGAGI. V gave up 2 bases and J gave up 0 bases; unmatched junction bases: 16. Here the CDR3 DNA reads TGTGCCAGCAGTTACGTGGTGTTGCGGGACAGGGGGTTAACTAGCACAGATACGCAGTATTTT. Translated: CASSYVVLRDRGLTSTDTQYF.

This clonotype was detected many times. The chain joins TRBV9 to TRBJ2-3, with 13 bases that match TRBD2. The length of the CDR3 is 17 residues. V trimming: 2 bases; J trimming: 5 bases; junction bases outside the gene matches: 8. Germline V CDR1 and CDR2: SGDLS, YYNGEE. The CDR3 nucleotides are TGTGCCAGCAGCGTGACTAGCGGGGGGTTTCGAGGAGATACGCAGTATTTT. It translates to CASSVTSGGFRGDTQYF.

This clonotype has a count of ten or more. This rearrangement joins TRBV4-1 to TRBJ2-1; D is perhaps TRBD1 (6 bases). V was pared by 5 bases and J by 6 bases, with 14 bases between. Germline CDR1 is MGHRA and CDR2 is YSYEKL. CDR3 size: 14 residues. CDR3 loop: CASSKRDNLNEQFF. The CDR3 DNA reads TGCGCCAGCAGCAAACGGGACAACCTCAATGAGCAGTTCTTC.

There are many counts of this clonotype. V usage is TRBV3-1 and J usage is TRBJ2-1, with D maybe TRBD2 (7 bases). Trimming left V 4 bases short and J 7 bases short, with 17 bases between. Germline lookup yields CDR1 LGHDT and CDR2 YNNKEL (reference sequence). The CDR3 is 15 amino acids. As DNA, the CDR3 is TGTGCCAGCAGCCCCCCTGGGCGGGGGCGAAATGAGCAGTTCTTC. Translating it yields CASSPPGRGRNEQFF.

This clonotype was counted many times. The J gene is TRBJ2-1, the V gene TRBV5-4; D is undetermined. V was pared by 0 bases and J by 10 bases, with 14 bases between. This CDR3 is 14 amino acids long. Germline lookup yields CDR1 SGHNT and CDR2 YYREEE (reference sequence). The CDR3 coding sequence is TGTGCCAGCAGCTTGGCCAGTCCGTTTCGAGAGCAGTTCTTC. Amino acids: CASSLASPFREQFF.

Ten or more counts support this clonotype. This chain connects TRBV20-1 to TRBJ2-7; possible D gene TRBD2, 7 bases. Germline V CDR1 and CDR2: DFQATT, SNEGSKA (reference sequence). Trimming stripped 5 bases from V and 4 bases from J, with 12 bases between. CDR3 size: 12 residues. CDR3 sequence (DNA): TGCAGTGCTCCGGGGAGGGGGTACGAGCAGTACTTC. It specifies CSAPGRGYEQYF.

This clonotype is categorized as medium-sized. This chain connects TRBV10-3 to TRBJ2-2, with D perhaps matching TRBD1 (5 bases). This CDR3 has 16 residues. The V and J ends lost 8 bases and 2 bases respectively, with 18 bases between them. Germline lookup yields CDR1 ENHRY and CDR2 SYGVKD. Written as DNA, the CDR3 is TGTGCCATCGGGGCGGACACCAACATAAACACCGGGGAGCTGTTTTTT. It translates to CAIGADTNINTGELFF.

This clonotype showed up many times. The rearrangement joins TRBV5-1 to TRBJ1-6; D is ambiguous. Per germline, CDR1 SGHRS and CDR2 YFSETQ. The length of the CDR3 is 13 residues. Deletions cut 3 bases from V and 7 bases from J, with 8 bases between. The CDR3 DNA sequence: TGCGCCAGCAGCTCGCCCCCCAATTCACCCCTCCACTTT. Amino acids: CASSSPPNSPLHF.

At least ten counts were recorded for this clonotype. This sequence joins TRBV18 and TRBJ2-7; TRBD2 matches at 14 bases. Losses at the gene ends were 4 bases for V and 6 bases for J; bases not matched to a gene: 11. The germline V gene has CDR1 KGHSH and CDR2 LQKENI. This CDR3 is 17 amino acids long. In DNA, the CDR3 is TGTGCCAGCTCACGAAGGCAGACTAGCGGGGGGGCAGGCGAGCAGTACTTC. Amino acids: CASSRRQTSGGAGEQYF.

Sample share makes this clonotype medium-sized. The chain uses TRBV7-6 and TRBJ1-5, with TRBD1 matching over 11 bases. Germline V lookup: CDR1 SGHVS, CDR2 FNYEAQ. Trimming cost V 5 bases and J 2 bases; bases outside gene matches: 2. The CDR3 is 15 residues long. The DNA for the CDR3 is TGTGCCAGCAGCACGGGACAGGGGGGCAATCAGCCCCAGCATTTT. As protein: CASSTGQGGNQPQHF.

This clonotype was picked up many times. The chain links TRBV5-1 to TRBJ1-1; D is uncertain. This CDR3 spans 14 amino acids. Germline V gene sequence: CDR1 SGHRS, CDR2 YFSETQ. The V gene lost 1 base and the J gene lost 0 bases, with 7 bases spanning the gap. CDR3: CASSLTDMNTEAFF. The CDR3 nucleotides are TGCGCCAGCAGCTTGACAGACATGAACACTGAAGCTTTCTTT. Full variable domain (rest looked up from reference TRBV5-1 and TRBJ1-1): KAGVTQTPRYLIKTRGQQVTLSCSPISGHRSVSWYQQTPGQGLQFLFEYFSETQRNKGNFPGRFSGRQFSNSRSEMNVSTLELGDSALYLCASSLTDMNTEAFFGQGTRLTVV.

This clonotype came up many times. The genes are TRBV29-1 and TRBJ1-1; 7 positions agree with TRBD1. Germline V CDR1 and CDR2: SQVTM, ANQGSEA. The length of the CDR3 is 16 residues. Trimming at V came to 7 bases and at J to 0 bases, leaving 14 bases not matched to a gene. CDR3: CSATTGRDTMNTEAFF. DNA for the CDR3: TGCAGCGCTACGACAGGGAGAGATACTATGAACACTGAAGCTTTCTTT.

This clonotype has a count of ten or more. The rearrangement uses TRBV19 and TRBJ1-5, with 8 bases fitting TRBD1. This CDR3 spans 15 amino acids. Germline CDR1 and CDR2: LNHDA and SQIVND (reference sequence). Trimming at V came to 4 bases and at J to 0 bases, leaving 2 bases not matched to a gene. The DNA for the CDR3 is TGTGCCAGTAGTACCGGACAGGGTAGCAATCAGCCCCAGCATTTT. This translates into CASSTGQGSNQPQHF.

The table lists this clonotype with many counts. For the CDR3, the DNA is TGTGCCAGCAGCTCCCTGGGGAGGGATACGCAGTATTTT. Its translation: CASSSLGRDTQYF. The chain links TRBV7-8 to TRBJ2-3, with a tentative D call TRBD2 (6 bases). CDR3 size: 13 residues. Trimming took 4 bases from V and 6 from J, leaving 11 bases between them. The germline CDR1 and CDR2 sequences are SGHVS and FQNEAQ.

This clonotype was recorded at least ten times. The CDR3 DNA follows: TGTGCCAGCAGCCCAGTCGGGGACAGGGGAAAAAACACTGAAGCTTTCTTT. This translates into CASSPVGDRGKNTEAFF. The genes are TRBV13 and TRBJ1-1; 10 nucleotides match TRBD1. Germline assignment: CDR1 PRHDT and CDR2 FYEKMQ (reference sequence). V lost 5 bases and J lost 2; bases outside the gene matches: 11. The CDR3 sequence is 17 residues long. Together with reference TRBV13 and TRBJ1-1, the CDR3 gives the full variable domain: AAGVIQSPRHLIKEKRETATLKCYPIPRHDTVYWYQQGPGQDPQFLISFYEKMQSDKGSIPDRFSAQQFSDYHSELNMSSLELGDSALYFCASSPVGDRGKNTEAFFGQGTRLTVV.

This clonotype was picked up many times. The rearrangement links TRBV25-1 to TRBJ2-3; D ambiguous. The CDR3 has 14 amino acids. V gave up 8 bases and J gave up 6 bases, with 18 bases separating them. CDR1 and CDR2 (germline): MGHDK, SYGVNS. The CDR3 reads CASEKSGSRDTQYF. CDR3 nucleotide sequence: TGTGCCAGCGAAAAATCGGGCAGCAGGGATACGCAGTATTTT.

Ten or more counts support this clonotype. The chain carries TRBV27 and TRBJ2-7, with D perhaps TRBD1 or TRBD2 (6 bases each). Between the trimmed V and J ends, which lost 0 bases and 2 bases, there was a span of 14 bases. The CDR3 extends over 16 amino acids. Germline V CDR1 and CDR2: MNHEY, SMNVEV (reference sequence). The DNA for the CDR3 is TGTGCCAGCAGTTTATCGAAGGTTGGGGGGCCCTACGAGCAGTACTTC. Amino acids: CASSLSKVGGPYEQYF.

At least ten counts were recorded for this clonotype. The chain links TRBV6-5 to TRBJ1-1; D gene ambiguous. Looked up from germline, CDR1 is MNHEY and CDR2 is SVGAGI. CDR3 size: 13 residues. V was shortened by 8 bases and J by 4 bases, with 14 bases between the two germline ends. CDR3 nucleotide sequence: TGTGCCAGCTATCGGGGTATAAGCACTGAAGCTTTCTTT. It codes for CASYRGISTEAFF.

This clonotype was seen many times. This chain joins TRBV5-4 and TRBJ2-1; D is unresolved. This CDR3 region has 13 residues. The V and J ends lost 4 bases and 5 bases respectively, with 10 bases between them. The germline V gene has CDR1 SGHNT and CDR2 YYREEE (reference sequence). The CDR3 sequence: CASSLTLNNEQFF. The DNA of the CDR3 is TGTGCCAGCAGCCTGACCCTCAACAATGAGCAGTTCTTC.

The table lists this clonotype with many counts. The chain joins TRBV7-9 to TRBJ2-7; D is uncertain. V lost 2 bases and J 3 bases, leaving 14 bases between the germline ends. This CDR3 contains 15 residues. Germline lookup yields CDR1 SEHNR and CDR2 FQNEAQ (reference sequence). CDR3 amino acids: CASSLSGKPNYEQYF. In DNA, the CDR3 is TGTGCCAGCAGCTTATCGGGCAAGCCGAACTACGAGCAGTACTTC.